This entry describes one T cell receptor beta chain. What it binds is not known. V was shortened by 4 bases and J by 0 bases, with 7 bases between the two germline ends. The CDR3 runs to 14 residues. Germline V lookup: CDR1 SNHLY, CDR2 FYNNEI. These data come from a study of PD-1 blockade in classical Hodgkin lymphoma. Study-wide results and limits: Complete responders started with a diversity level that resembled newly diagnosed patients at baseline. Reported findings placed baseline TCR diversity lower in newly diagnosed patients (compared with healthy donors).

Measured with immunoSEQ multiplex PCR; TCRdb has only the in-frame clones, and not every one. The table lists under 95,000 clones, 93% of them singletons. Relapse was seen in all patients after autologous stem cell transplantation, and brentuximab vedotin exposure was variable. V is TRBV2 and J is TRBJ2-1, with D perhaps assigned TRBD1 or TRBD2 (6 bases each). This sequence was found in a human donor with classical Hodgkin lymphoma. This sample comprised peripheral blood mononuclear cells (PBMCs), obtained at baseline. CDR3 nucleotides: TGTGCCAGCAGTGCGGGGGCCTCCTACAATGAGCAGTTCTTC. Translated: CASSAGASYNEQFF.